The 19 T cell receptor beta chains presented below share a single source sample, sequenced in a study of T cell responses to AZD1222 COVID-19 vaccine. Method: immunoSEQ multiplex PCR; TCRdb's copy keeps in-frame clones and lacks some. Among around 150,000 clones, around 85% were seen once, and the ten largest hold 7.9%. The material sequenced was peripheral blood, taken 28 days after the second dose of the MenACWY control vaccine. The receptors shown here come from an adult who received the MenACWY meningococcal vaccine as a control.

V and J are TRBV11-2 and TRBJ1-1; 8 bases agree with TRBD1. The V gene end was trimmed by 5 bases and the J gene end by 1 base; junction bases not matched to a gene: 6. The CDR3 spans 15 residues. Germline CDR1 reads SGHAT; CDR2 reads FQNNGV. The DNA of the CDR3 is TGTGCCAGCAGCCCAATCAGGGGGCAGAACACTGAAGCTTTCTTT. It encodes CASSPIRGQNTEAFF.

The rearrangement uses TRBV5-5 and TRBJ2-7; no reliable D call. The germline V gene encodes CDR1 SGHKS and CDR2 YYEKEE (reference sequence). This CDR3 is built from 13 residues. The V and J ends lost 1 base and 3 bases respectively, with 8 bases between them. The CDR3 loop is CASSLWGNYEQYF. Here the CDR3 DNA reads TGTGCCAGCAGCTTGTGGGGAAACTACGAGCAGTACTTC.

The rearrangement joins TRBV11-1 to TRBJ2-1; 8 nucleotides line up with TRBD2. With 10 bases clipped from V and 5 bases from J, the junction kept 7 bases outside the gene matches. CDR1 and CDR2 from the germline V gene are SGHAT and FQDESV (reference sequence). CDR3 length: 13 residues. The CDR3 loop reads CATKRELNNEQFF. The CDR3 nucleotides read TGTGCCACAAAGCGGGAGCTGAACAATGAGCAGTTCTTC.

Only one count was recorded for this clone. This chain connects TRBV21-1 to TRBJ2-7. TRBV21-1 is tagged as a pseudogene. The CDR3 runs 16 residues. Here the CDR3 DNA reads TGTGCCAGCAGCAAAGAAAAGGGGGGTTCCACCTACGAGCAGTACTTC. It codes for CASSKEKGGSTYEQYF.

The CDR3 nucleotides read TGCGCCAGCAGCCAGGGACAGGGGGAAAAACTGTTTTTT. It encodes CASSQGQGEKLFF. The gene calls are TRBV5-1 and TRBJ1-4; 10 nucleotides align to TRBD1. V dropped 4 bases and J dropped 8; count of bases not matched to a gene: 2. Germline assignment: CDR1 SGHRS and CDR2 YFSETQ. The CDR3 extends over 13 amino acids. Looking up the rest from reference TRBV5-1 and TRBJ1-4 gives the full variable domain: KAGVTQTPRYLIKTRGQQVTLSCSPISGHRSVSWYQQTPGQGLQFLFEYFSETQRNKGNFPGRFSGRQFSNSRSEMNVSTLELGDSALYLCASSQGQGEKLFFGSGTQLSVL.

The chain employs TRBV18 and TRBJ2-6; 7 nucleotides match TRBD2. The CDR3 has 16 residues. CDR1 is KGHSH and CDR2 is LQKENI in the germline V gene. J gave up 2 bases and V 3 bases, and 4 bases lay outside the gene matches. CDR3 coding DNA: TGTGCCAGCTCACCCCGGGGGGACCCTGGGGCCAACGTCCTGACTTTC. Protein: CASSPRGDPGANVLTF. The whole variable domain, remainder taken from reference TRBV18 and TRBJ2-6, is NAGVMQNPRHLVRRRGQEARLRCSPMKGHSHVYWYRQLPEEGLKFMVYLQKENIIDESGMPKERFSAEFPKEGPSILRIQQVVRGDSAAYFCASSPRGDPGANVLTFGAGSRLTVL.

The CDR3 DNA reads TGTGCCAGCGTCTCCGGGCGAGCGGGGGGAGGTGGTGAGCAGTTCTTC. Protein sequence: CASVSGRAGGGGEQFF. This chain joins TRBV11-2 and TRBJ2-1; 9 bases match TRBD2. From germline, CDR1 is SGHAT and CDR2 FQNNGV. Unmatched junction bases numbered 17, after V lost 8 bases and J lost 9 bases. CDR3 length: 16 amino acids.

The chain is built from TRBV15 and TRBJ1-4; TRBD1 agrees at 9 bases. Germline CDR1 reads LNHNV; CDR2 reads YYDKDF (reference sequence). The CDR3 has 15 residues. After removal of 3 bases from V and 8 bases from J, the junction contained 7 bases not matched to a gene. CDR3 residues: CATSRERTGEEKLFF. The CDR3 bases are TGTGCCACCAGCAGGGAAAGGACAGGGGAAGAAAAACTGTTTTTT. Supplemented by reference TRBV15 and TRBJ1-4, the full variable domain reads DAMVIQNPRYQVTQFGKPVTLSCSQTLNHNVMYWYQQKSSQAPKLLFHYYDKDFNNEADTPDNFQSRRPNTSFCFLDIRSPGLGDTAMYLCATSRERTGEEKLFFGSGTQLSVL.

This clone was seen only a few times. The genes are TRBV5-1 and TRBJ1-2, with D possibly being TRBD1 (5 bases). V was pared by 3 bases and J by 1 base, with 7 bases between. The CDR3 loop spans 13 amino acids. The germline CDR1 and CDR2 sequences are SGHRS and YFSETQ. CDR3 sequence: CASSSGGNYGYTF. The CDR3 bases are TGCGCCAGCAGCTCCGGGGGTAACTATGGCTACACCTTC.

This clone turned up a few times. The rearrangement uses TRBV5-1 and TRBJ2-7; maybe TRBD2 (7 bases). This CDR3 comprises 15 residues. Germline V lookup: CDR1 SGHRS, CDR2 YFSETQ. V lost 7 bases to trimming and J lost 4 bases, with 21 bases between them. The CDR3 nucleotides read TGCGCCAGCCGAACGGGGGCGGCGGGGGTATACGAGCAGTACTTC. Its protein is CASRTGAAGVYEQYF.

The rearrangement links TRBV6-5 to TRBJ1-6, with 7 bases matching TRBD1. This CDR3 spans 15 amino acids. Germline CDR1 is MNHEY and CDR2 is SVGAGI. V shed 5 bases and J 7 bases; nucleotides not matched to a gene: 8. The CDR3 reads CASSTSTGRNSPLHF. CDR3 DNA: TGTGCCAGCAGTACCTCGACAGGGCGGAATTCACCCCTCCACTTT.

This chain uses TRBV6-1 with TRBJ1-2; D remains unclear. The germline V and J ends were trimmed by 2 bases and 2 bases, with 12 bases remaining between them. The CDR3 runs 15 residues. Germline V gene lookup returns CDR1 MNHNS and CDR2 SASEGT. As DNA, the CDR3 is TGTGCCAGCAGTGAAAGAACAGCCTTCAACTATGGCTACACCTTC. Amino acids: CASSERTAFNYGYTF.

The chain is built from TRBV7-2 and TRBJ2-2; D gene ambiguous. The CDR3 loop spans 15 amino acids. Germline V lookup: CDR1 SGHTA, CDR2 FQGNSA. V lost 0 bases and J lost 1, with 6 bases in between. The CDR3 region has the DNA TGTGCCAGCAGCTTAGCTCCAGGGAACACCGGGGAGCTGTTTTTT. It is translated as CASSLAPGNTGELFF.

This chain joins TRBV6-5 and TRBJ2-7; a weak D match, TRBD2 (5 bases). The CDR3 consists of 13 residues. With 5 bases removed from V and 3 bases from J, the gap between germline ends came to 11 bases. Per the germline V gene, CDR1 is MNHEY and CDR2 is SVGAGI. Here the CDR3 reads CASSRSGGYEQYF. The DNA for the CDR3 is TGTGCCAGCAGTAGGAGCGGAGGCTACGAGCAGTACTTC.

The genes are TRBV3-1 (or the pseudogene TRBV3-2) and TRBJ1-6; D perhaps matches TRBD1 (5 bases). V lost 3 bases, J lost 8 bases, and 11 bases lay in between. Germline V gene lookup returns CDR1 LGHDT and CDR2 YNNKEL (reference sequence). The CDR3 covers 14 residues. The CDR3 DNA follows: TGTGCCAGCAGCCAGGGGCAGGACTATTCACCCCTCCACTTT. This encodes CASSQGQDYSPLHF.

This chain connects TRBV10-3 to TRBJ1-2, with unresolved D. CDR3 length: 14 residues. Germline-derived CDR1 and CDR2 are ENHRY and SYGVKD. Trimming took 2 bases from V and 4 from J, leaving 11 bases between them. The CDR3 DNA reads as TGTGCCATCAGTGAGGGCAGCCCGTCCTATGGCTACACCTTC. It encodes CAISEGSPSYGYTF.

V usage is TRBV19 and J usage is TRBJ2-1; D gene unclear. The CDR3 extends over 16 amino acids. CDR1 LNHDA and CDR2 SQIVND come from the germline V gene (reference sequence). Trimming took 0 bases from V and 6 from J, leaving 15 bases between them. CDR3 DNA: TGTGCCAGTAGTATAGAACGTCGGCCCTCCGGCAATGAGCAGTTCTTC. Translated, it gives CASSIERRPSGNEQFF.

This chain joins TRBV5-4 and TRBJ2-5; D uncertain. V lost 4 bases, J lost 0 bases, and 10 bases lay in between. This CDR3 contains 14 residues. Germline V CDR1 and CDR2: SGHNT, YYREEE (reference sequence). CDR3 sequence: CASSPASYQETQYF. The CDR3, as DNA: TGTGCCAGCAGCCCAGCGAGCTACCAAGAGACCCAGTACTTC. Based on the CDR3 plus reference TRBV5-4 and TRBJ2-5, the full variable domain is ETGVTQSPTHLIKTRGQQVTLRCSSQSGHNTVSWYQQALGQGPQFIFQYYREEENGRGNFPPRFSGLQFPNYSSELNVNALELDDSALYLCASSPASYQETQYFGPGTRLLVL.

This chain links TRBV12-1 with TRBJ2-1; the table's D call TRBD2 went unverified against the DNA. TRBV12-1 is marked as a pseudogene. The CDR3 is 16 amino acids. CDR3 nucleotide sequence: TGTGCCAGCAGCTTTTTGACTAGCGGGGCCCTCTGTGAGCAGTTCTTC. Translated: CASSFLTSGALCEQFF.